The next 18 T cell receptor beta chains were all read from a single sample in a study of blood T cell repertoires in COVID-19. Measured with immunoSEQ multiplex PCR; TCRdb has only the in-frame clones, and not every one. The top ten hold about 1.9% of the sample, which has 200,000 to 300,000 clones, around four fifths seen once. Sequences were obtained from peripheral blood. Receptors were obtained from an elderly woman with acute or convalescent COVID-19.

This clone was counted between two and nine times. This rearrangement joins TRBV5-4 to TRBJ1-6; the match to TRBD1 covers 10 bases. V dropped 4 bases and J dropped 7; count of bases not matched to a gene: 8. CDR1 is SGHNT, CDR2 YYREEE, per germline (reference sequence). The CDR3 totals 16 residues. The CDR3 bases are TGTGCCAGCAGCGTACGCCCGGGACAGGGGAATTCACCCCTCCACTTT. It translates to CASSVRPGQGNSPLHF. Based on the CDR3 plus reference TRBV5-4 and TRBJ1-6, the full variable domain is ETGVTQSPTHLIKTRGQQVTLRCSSQSGHNTVSWYQQALGQGPQFIFQYYREEENGRGNFPPRFSGLQFPNYSSELNVNALELDDSALYLCASSVRPGQGNSPLHFGNGTRLTVT.

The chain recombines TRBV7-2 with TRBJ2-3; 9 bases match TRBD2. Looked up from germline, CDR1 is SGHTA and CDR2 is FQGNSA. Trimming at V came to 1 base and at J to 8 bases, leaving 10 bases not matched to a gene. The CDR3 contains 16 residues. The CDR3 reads CASSLDGRGGAGTQYF. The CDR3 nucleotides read TGTGCCAGCAGCTTAGATGGTCGCGGGGGGGCCGGTACGCAGTATTTT.

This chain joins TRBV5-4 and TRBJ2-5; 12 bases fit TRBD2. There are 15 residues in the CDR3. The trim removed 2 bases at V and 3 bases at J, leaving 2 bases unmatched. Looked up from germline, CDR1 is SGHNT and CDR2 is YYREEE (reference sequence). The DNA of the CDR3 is TGTGCCAGCAGCTTTAGACTAGCGGGAGAAGAGACCCAGTACTTC. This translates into CASSFRLAGEETQYF. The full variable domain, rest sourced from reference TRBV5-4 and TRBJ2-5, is ETGVTQSPTHLIKTRGQQVTLRCSSQSGHNTVSWYQQALGQGPQFIFQYYREEENGRGNFPPRFSGLQFPNYSSELNVNALELDDSALYLCASSFRLAGEETQYFGPGTRLLVL.

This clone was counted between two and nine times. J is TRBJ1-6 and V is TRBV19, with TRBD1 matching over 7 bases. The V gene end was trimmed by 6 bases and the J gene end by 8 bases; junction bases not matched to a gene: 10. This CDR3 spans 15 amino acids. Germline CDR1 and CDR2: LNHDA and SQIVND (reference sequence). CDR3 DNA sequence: TGTGCCAGTAGACACCCGACAGGGAGAGATTCACCCCTCCACTTT. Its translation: CASRHPTGRDSPLHF.

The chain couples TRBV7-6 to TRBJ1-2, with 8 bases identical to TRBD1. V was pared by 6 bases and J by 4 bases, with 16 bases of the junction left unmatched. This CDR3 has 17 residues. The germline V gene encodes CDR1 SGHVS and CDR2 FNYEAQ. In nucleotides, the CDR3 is TGTGCCAGCAGGGGGCTTTCCGACAGGGGAGGTAGCTATGGCTACACCTTC. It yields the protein CASRGLSDRGGSYGYTF.

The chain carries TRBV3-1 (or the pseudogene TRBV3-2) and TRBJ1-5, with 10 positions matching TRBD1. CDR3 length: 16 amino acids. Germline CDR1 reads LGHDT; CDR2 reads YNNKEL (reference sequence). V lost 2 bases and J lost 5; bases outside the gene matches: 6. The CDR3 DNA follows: TGTGCCAGCAGCCAAAGCCCCGGGACAGGGGATCAGCCCCAGCATTTT. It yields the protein CASSQSPGTGDQPQHF.

DNA for the CDR3: TGTGCCACCAGCAGAGGGGGGGGTATATACACTGAAGCTTTCTTT. This encodes CATSRGGGIYTEAFF. The V call is TRBV15, the J call TRBJ1-1, with D possibly matching TRBD1 (5 bases). The V and J ends lost 1 base and 3 bases respectively, with 12 bases between them. The CDR3 loop spans 15 amino acids. The germline CDR1 and CDR2 sequences are LNHNV and YYDKDF (reference sequence).

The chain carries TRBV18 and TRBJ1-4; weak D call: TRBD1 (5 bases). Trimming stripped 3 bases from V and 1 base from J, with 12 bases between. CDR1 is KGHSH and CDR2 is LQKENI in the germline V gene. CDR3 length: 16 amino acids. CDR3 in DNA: TGTGCCAGCTCACCGACAGTCCAGGGAACTAATGAAAAACTGTTTTTT. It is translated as CASSPTVQGTNEKLFF.

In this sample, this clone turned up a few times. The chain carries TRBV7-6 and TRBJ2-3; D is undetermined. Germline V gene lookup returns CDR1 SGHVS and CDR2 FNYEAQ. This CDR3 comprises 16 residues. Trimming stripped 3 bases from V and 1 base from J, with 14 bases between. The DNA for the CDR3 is TGTGCCAGCAGCTTGAATATCGCGCGGCGCACAGATACGCAGTATTTT. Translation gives CASSLNIARRTDTQYF. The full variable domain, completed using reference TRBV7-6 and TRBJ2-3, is GAGVSQSPRYKVTKRGQDVALRCDPISGHVSLYWYRQALGQGPEFLTYFNYEAQQDKSGLPNDRFSAERPEGSISTLTIQRTEQRDSAMYRCASSLNIARRTDTQYFGPGTRLTVL.

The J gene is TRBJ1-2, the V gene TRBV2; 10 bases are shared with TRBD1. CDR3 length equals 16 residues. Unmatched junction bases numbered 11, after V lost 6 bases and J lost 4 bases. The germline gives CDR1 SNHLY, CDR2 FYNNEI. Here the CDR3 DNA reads TGTGCCAGCAGACGGGACAGGGGTTCGTATGGCTATGGCTACACCTTC. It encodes CASRRDRGSYGYGYTF.

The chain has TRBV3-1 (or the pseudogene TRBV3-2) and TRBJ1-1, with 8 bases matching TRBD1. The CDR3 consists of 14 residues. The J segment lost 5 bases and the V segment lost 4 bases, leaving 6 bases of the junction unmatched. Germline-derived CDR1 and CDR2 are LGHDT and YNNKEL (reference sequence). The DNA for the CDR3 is TGTGCCAGCAGCCGCGAGACAGGGGTAACTGAAGCTTTCTTT. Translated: CASSRETGVTEAFF.

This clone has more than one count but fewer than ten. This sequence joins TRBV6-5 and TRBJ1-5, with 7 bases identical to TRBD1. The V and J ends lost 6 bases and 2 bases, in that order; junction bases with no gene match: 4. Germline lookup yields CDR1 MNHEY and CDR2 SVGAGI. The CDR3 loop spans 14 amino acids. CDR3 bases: TGTGCCAGCAGACCCGGACAGGGCAATCAGCCCCAGCATTTT. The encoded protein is CASRPGQGNQPQHF.

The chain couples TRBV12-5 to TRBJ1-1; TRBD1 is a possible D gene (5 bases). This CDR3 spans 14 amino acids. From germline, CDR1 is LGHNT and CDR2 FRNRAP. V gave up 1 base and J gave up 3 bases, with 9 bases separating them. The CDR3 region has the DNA TGTGCTAGTGGTTTGGGGTTGACAGACACTGAAGCTTTCTTT. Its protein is CASGLGLTDTEAFF.

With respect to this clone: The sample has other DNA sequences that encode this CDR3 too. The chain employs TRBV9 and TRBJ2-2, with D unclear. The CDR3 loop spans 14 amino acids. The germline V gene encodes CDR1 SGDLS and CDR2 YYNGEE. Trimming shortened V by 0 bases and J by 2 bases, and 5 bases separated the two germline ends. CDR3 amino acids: CASSVAVNTGELFF. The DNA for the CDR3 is TGTGCCAGCAGCGTAGCAGTAAACACCGGGGAGCTGTTTTTT.

This CDR3 reads CASSSRQGYTDTQYF. CDR3 DNA: TGTGCCAGCAGCTCCAGACAGGGGTACACAGATACGCAGTATTTT. The chain is built from TRBV7-2 and TRBJ2-3, with TRBD1 matching over 8 bases. Looked up from germline, CDR1 is SGHTA and CDR2 is FQGNSA. The ends lost 4 bases at V and 2 bases at J; junction bases unmatched: 5. The CDR3 spans 15 residues.

CDR3 region: CASSQMGTENQPQHF. For the CDR3, the DNA is TGCGCCAGCAGCCAGATGGGGACAGAAAATCAGCCCCAGCATTTT. The J gene is TRBJ1-5, the V gene TRBV4-1; TRBD1 matches at 7 bases. V lost 3 bases, J lost 4 bases, and 6 bases stayed unmatched. The CDR3 length is 15 residues. Germline V gives CDR1 MGHRA, CDR2 YSYEKL.

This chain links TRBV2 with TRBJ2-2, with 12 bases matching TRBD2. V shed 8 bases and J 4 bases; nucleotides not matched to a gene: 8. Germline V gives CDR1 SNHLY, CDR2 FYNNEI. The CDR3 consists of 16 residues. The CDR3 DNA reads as TGTGCCAGCGAGCAGACTAGCGGGAGTGTCACCGGGGAGCTGTTTTTT. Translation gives CASEQTSGSVTGELFF.

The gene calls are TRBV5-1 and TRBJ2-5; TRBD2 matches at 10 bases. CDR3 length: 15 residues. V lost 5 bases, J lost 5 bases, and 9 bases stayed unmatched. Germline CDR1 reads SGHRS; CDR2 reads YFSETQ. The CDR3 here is CASSGAGGPEETQYF. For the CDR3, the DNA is TGCGCCAGCAGTGGAGCGGGAGGGCCGGAGGAGACCCAGTACTTC.